This entry features one T cell receptor (beta chain) sequence. These data are taken from a study of blood T cell repertoires in COVID-19. Study background: Samples of COVID-19 (acute and convalescent) were obtained from the United States, Italy and Spain. Sources were T cells, B-cell-depleted T cells, or PBMCs; the material itself was cDNA or gDNA.

Original processing notes: Amplification from reference gene primers served as the basis for estimated nucleated cell counts. Some clones are missing from TCRdb's copy, which holds only in-frame ones; the method was immunoSEQ multiplex PCR. The V and J calls and clone size come from that table; D and trimming were worked out from the DNA. This sample has 250,000 to 350,000 clones, with more than 70% found just once. Seattle patients were enrolled during active infection and followed longitudinally. The CDR3 extends over 17 amino acids. V dropped 1 base and J dropped 4; count of bases not matched to a gene: 11. The germline CDR1 and CDR2 sequences are SGHVS and FQNEAQ.

The sequenced sample was peripheral blood. J is TRBJ2-7 and V is TRBV7-8, with 9 positions matching TRBD1. The receptor was isolated from a woman aged 25-40 years with COVID-19, enrolled during active disease. The CDR3 is CASSLGFGTGPVYEQYF. In DNA form, the CDR3 reads TGTGCCAGCAGCTTAGGATTCGGGACAGGGCCTGTTTACGAGCAGTACTTC. The whole variable domain, remainder taken from reference TRBV7-8 and TRBJ2-7, is GAGVSQSPRYKVAKRGQDVALRCDPISGHVSLFWYQQALGQGPEFLTYFQNEAQLDKSGLPSDRFFAERPEGSVSTLKIQRTQQEDSAVYLCASSLGFGTGPVYEQYFGPGTRLTVT.